Presented here are 15 T cell receptor beta chains from one specimen sequenced in a study of Tregs in tolerant kidney transplant recipients. The protocol was immunoSEQ multiplex PCR, while the TCRdb copy is restricted to in-frame clones and leaves out a portion. In all, the sample yields tens of thousands of clones. The sample consisted of CD4+ T cells from blood, taken before the transplant. The receptors were gathered from a human donor who received a combined kidney and bone marrow transplant.

As for this clone: The CDR3 is cut off 3 residues early in the read; its end comes from the germline J gene. This chain uses TRBV5-6 with TRBJ2-2; tentative D call: TRBD1 (5 bases). Trimming pared 0 bases from V and 6 bases from J, leaving 12 bases between. The CDR3 is made up of 15 amino acids. CDR1 and CDR2 (germline): SGHDT, YYEEEE. The part of the CDR3 DNA that was read is TGTGCCAGCAGCTTGGTTAGGACATCAGCCGGGGAG. It translates to CASSLVRTSAGE. The whole CDR3 reads CASSLVRTSAGELFF.

A note on this clone: The read comes to an end 3 residues before the CDR3 does, leaving the germline J gene to fill in the end. The rearrangement uses TRBV16 and TRBJ1-4; D may be TRBD1 (5 bases). The CDR3 extends over 15 amino acids. CDR1 and CDR2 (germline): KGHSY, FQNENV. Trimming removed 2 bases from V and 8 bases from J, with 15 bases in between. The CDR3 protein is CASSQGTGPGEKLFF. CDR3 DNA (partial): TGTGCCAGCAGCCAAGGCACAGGTCCTGGAGAAAAA.

Note on this clone: The read stops 3 residues short of the end of the CDR3; the missing end is completed from the germline J gene. The chain combines TRBV7-2 with TRBJ2-7; D is unclear. The CDR3 is 15 residues long. Germline values: CDR1 SGHTA, CDR2 FQGNSA. V lost 2 bases, J lost 0 bases, and 11 bases lay in between. The CDR3 bases that were read are TGTGCCAGCAGCTTATCTCGCGCCGCCTCCTACGAG. Encoded protein: CASSLSRAASYE. In full, the CDR3 reads CASSLSRAASYEQYF.

To note about this clone: Read sequence stops 3 residues before the CDR3 end, and the germline J gene provides the missing end. This chain connects TRBV7-8 to TRBJ2-7, with TRBD2 matching 10 bases. Germline V gene data show CDR1 as SGHVS and CDR2 as FQNEAQ. This CDR3 has 15 amino acids. Trimming cost V 3 bases and J 2 bases; bases outside gene matches: 4. CDR3 DNA, as far as it was read: TGTGCCAGCAGCTTGGGACTAGCGATCCCCTACGAG. Its protein is CASSLGLAIPYE. In full, the CDR3 is CASSLGLAIPYEQYF.

As for this clone: Read sequence stops 3 residues before the CDR3 end, and the germline J gene provides the missing end. The V gene is TRBV5-6, the J gene TRBJ1-5; D may be TRBD1 (5 bases). The germline V gene encodes CDR1 SGHDT and CDR2 YYEEEE. The length of the CDR3 is 15 residues. V shed 4 bases and J shed 3 bases, with 14 bases lying between them. CDR3 protein: CASSPGWGPNQPQHF. The DNA read from the CDR3 is TGTGCCAGCAGCCCTGGGTGGGGCCCCAATCAGCCC. Complete variable domain (other parts from reference TRBV5-6 and TRBJ1-5): DAGVTQSPTHLIKTRGQQVTLRCSPKSGHDTVSWYQQALGQGPQFIFQYYEEEERQRGNFPDRFSGHQFPNYSSELNVNALLLGDSALYLCASSPGWGPNQPQHFGDGTRLSIL.

On this clone: The read terminates 3 residues ahead of where the CDR3 ends, so the germline J gene completes it. V and J are TRBV6-2 or TRBV6-3 and TRBJ2-1; 11 nucleotides line up with TRBD1. This CDR3 has 13 amino acids. CDR1 and CDR2 from the germline V gene are MNHEY and SVGEGT. Trimming cost V 11 bases and J 7 bases; bases outside gene matches: 7. The chain's CDR3 is CAFGQGARNEQFF. Incomplete CDR3 DNA: TGTGCCTTCGGACAGGGGGCGCGGAATGAG.

As concerns this clone: The read is 3 residues too short to cover the CDR3 end, so that end is filled in from the germline J gene. The chain recombines TRBV6-2 or TRBV6-3 with TRBJ2-5; tentatively, D is TRBD1 (6 bases). This CDR3 contains 11 residues. Trimming left V 7 bases short and J 6 bases short, with 9 bases between. CDR1 is MNHEY, CDR2 SVGEGT, per germline. CDR3 DNA (partial): TGTGCCAGCACCCAGGGGCAGACC. It translates to CASTQGQT. In full, the CDR3 is CASTQGQTQYF.

For this clone: The read terminates 3 residues before the CDR3 end, so the remaining end is supplied by the germline J gene. This chain links TRBV28 with TRBJ2-5, with 9 bases that match TRBD1. The length of the CDR3 is 14 residues. Per the germline V gene, CDR1 is MDHEN and CDR2 is SYDVKM. J lost 6 bases, V lost 4 bases, and 6 bases had no gene match. The CDR3 bases that were read are TGTGCCAGCAGTTCGACAGGGGGGGAAAAGACC. Residues: CASSSTGGEKT. The whole CDR3 sequence reads CASSSTGGEKTQYF.

Concerning this clone: The CDR3 end is not reached by the read, which stops 3 residues before it; the germline J gene fills it in. The J gene is TRBJ1-1, the V gene TRBV18, with TRBD1 matching 8 bases. Germline V CDR1 and CDR2: KGHSH, LQKENI. Trimming cost V 1 base and J 2 bases; bases outside gene matches: 12. CDR3 length equals 18 residues. The sequenced part of the CDR3 DNA is TGTGCCAGCTCACCACTACGACAGGGGAGGTTAGGAAACACTGAA. Its translation is CASSPLRQGRLGNTE. The whole CDR3 sequence reads CASSPLRQGRLGNTEAFF.

A word on this clone: The CDR3 end falls 3 residues outside the read, so it is completed with the germline J gene. V and J are TRBV5-1 and TRBJ1-2; no definite D call. The CDR3 extends over 9 amino acids. Germline lookup yields CDR1 SGHRS and CDR2 YFSETQ. CDR3 amino acids: CAPFQGYTF. The part of the CDR3 DNA that was read is TGCGCCCCCTTCCAGGGC.

Remarks on this clone: The CDR3 end lies 3 residues beyond the end of the read and is filled in from the germline J gene. The chain links TRBV7-8 to TRBJ2-7, with 7 bases identical to TRBD1. The CDR3 is made up of 15 amino acids. V was pared by 5 bases and J by 0 bases, with 7 bases of the junction left unmatched. Germline-derived CDR1 and CDR2 are SGHVS and FQNEAQ. The part of the CDR3 DNA that was read is TGTGCCAGCAGCGTCACCGGGACAGCCTCCTACGAG. It specifies CASSVTGTASYE. The CDR3 as a whole reads CASSVTGTASYEQYF.

Points on this clone: Read coverage stops 3 residues before the CDR3 terminus; the germline J gene supplies the remainder. The genes are TRBV19 and TRBJ1-5, with a weak D call TRBD1 (6 bases). The CDR3 sequence is 13 residues long. V lost 3 bases and J 5 bases, leaving 8 bases between the germline ends. Germline-derived CDR1 and CDR2 are LNHDA and SQIVND (reference sequence). This chain's CDR3 is CASSIPGDQPQHF. The CDR3 bases that were read are TGTGCCAGTAGTATCCCAGGGGATCAGCCC.

A note on this clone: The CDR3 end lies 3 residues beyond the end of the read and is filled in from the germline J gene. The chain combines TRBV29-1 with TRBJ2-3, with D hard to call. Trimming left V 3 bases short and J 4 bases short, with 8 bases between. The germline gives CDR1 SQVTM, CDR2 ANQGSEA. The CDR3 sequence is 12 residues long. The CDR3 is CSVDTPADTQYF. CDR3 DNA (partial): TGCAGCGTTGATACACCAGCAGATACG.

The DNA read from the CDR3 is TGTGCCAGCAGTGAGGATAGCGGGAGGGAGGAGACC. It encodes CASSEDSGREET. The whole CDR3 protein reads CASSEDSGREETQYF. This chain joins TRBV2 and TRBJ2-5, with TRBD2 matching 11 bases. Read sequence stops 3 residues before the CDR3 end, and the germline J gene provides the missing end. The CDR3 has 15 residues. Germline CDR1 is SNHLY and CDR2 is FYNNEI. J was trimmed by 5 bases and V by 3 bases; bases with no gene match: 5.

In regard to this clone: The CDR3 end falls 3 residues outside the read, so it is completed with the germline J gene. This chain connects TRBV19 to TRBJ1-2, with D possibly matching TRBD1 (5 bases). The V gene's germline CDR1 is LNHDA and CDR2 SQIVND (reference sequence). The V gene lost 5 bases and the J gene lost 0 bases, with 13 bases spanning the gap. There are 15 residues in the CDR3. CDR3 loop: CASSQGLRTNYGYTF. CDR3 DNA, as far as it was read: TGTGCCAGTAGTCAGGGACTACGCACTAACTATGGC.